Following are 21 T cell receptor beta chains from one sample sequenced in a study of spatial heterogeneity in lung cancer. TCRdb called the 5' RACE reads again in MiXCR, with one record for every CDR3 protein. The table shows approximately 90,000 distinct CDR3 sequences, with 7% to 9% occurring only once. Time point: sample taken at primary tumor resection. Frozen PBMC, nontumor lung or tumor provided whole RNA, which was sequenced unsorted. The specimen comprised PBMCs, sampled at surgery. These receptors came from a male donor with early-stage non-small cell lung cancer.

This clonotype showed up just a few times. The chain combines TRBV5-8 with TRBJ2-3, with 7 bases aligning to TRBD2. CDR1 and CDR2 from the germline V gene are SGHTS and YDEGEE. Trimming at V came to 7 bases and at J to 6 bases, leaving 11 bases not matched to a gene. The CDR3 is made up of 14 amino acids. In DNA, the CDR3 is TGTGCCAGCGGGGACCCCCGGGGAGGGGATACGCAGTATTTT. It translates to CASGDPRGGDTQYF.

This clonotype occurred many times. The chain combines TRBV3-1 with TRBJ2-7; TRBD1 might be the D (6 bases). Trimming removed 3 bases from V and 7 bases from J, with 13 bases in between. Germline lookup yields CDR1 LGHDT and CDR2 YNNKEL (reference sequence). This CDR3 has 13 residues. CDR3 sequence: CASSQDSEGEQYF. The CDR3 nucleotides are TGTGCCAGCAGCCAGGACAGTGAGGGTGAGCAGTACTTC.

The V gene is TRBV6-2 or TRBV6-3, the J gene TRBJ2-3; the D is unclear. V was clipped by 4 bases and J by 1 base, with 15 bases between them. The V gene's germline CDR1 is MNHEY and CDR2 SVGEGT. There are 16 residues in the CDR3. The CDR3 sequence: CASSLRDLGGTDTQYF. The CDR3 DNA follows: TGTGCCAGCAGTTTACGAGACCTTGGGGGCACAGATACGCAGTATTTT.

This clonotype has a handful of counts. The chain couples TRBV9 to TRBJ2-7; tentatively, D is TRBD1 (5 bases). The CDR3 runs to 14 residues. Trimming took 0 bases from V and 1 from J, leaving 8 bases between them. Germline values: CDR1 SGDLS, CDR2 YYNGEE. CDR3 in DNA: TGTGCCAGCAGCGTAGTATCAGGGTCCTACGAGCAGTACTTC. This encodes CASSVVSGSYEQYF.

This clonotype was found many times. This chain links TRBV7-2 with TRBJ2-3; 8 bases align to TRBD2. V shed 8 bases and J 4 bases; nucleotides not matched to a gene: 11. Germline CDR1 and CDR2: SGHTA and FQGNSA. The CDR3 has 15 residues. CDR3 DNA: TGTGCCAGCGACCAAAGAGCGGGAGCCCCAGATACGCAGTATTTT. This sequence encodes CASDQRAGAPDTQYF.

This clonotype has just a few counts. The chain employs TRBV30 and TRBJ2-1; D ambiguous. The V gene's germline CDR1 is GTSNPN and CDR2 SVGIG (reference sequence). Trimming removed 0 bases from V and 6 bases from J, with 12 bases in between. CDR3 length equals 14 residues. DNA for the CDR3: TGTGCCTGGAGTGTAAGCACGACGTCCAATGAGCAGTTCTTC. This encodes CAWSVSTTSNEQFF.

There are a few counts of this clonotype. The genes are TRBV6-2 or TRBV6-3 and TRBJ2-1; D is perhaps TRBD1 or TRBD2 (5 bases each). Germline assignment: CDR1 MNHEY and CDR2 SVGEGT. This CDR3 is built from 15 residues. Trimming removed 8 bases from V and 7 bases from J, with 21 bases in between. CDR3 DNA: TGTGCCAGCCGGAGGACCGGGACCAAAAATAATGAGCAGTTCTTC. Its translation is CASRRTGTKNNEQFF.

This chain links TRBV28 with TRBJ2-3, with D possibly matching TRBD1 (6 bases). Germline-derived CDR1 and CDR2 are MDHEN and SYDVKM. The CDR3 covers 13 residues. V lost 6 bases and J 4 bases, leaving 11 bases between the germline ends. DNA of the CDR3: TGTGCCAGCAGCGGGCAGGGGCCAGATACGCAGTATTTT. Its protein is CASSGQGPDTQYF.

This clonotype was seen ten or more times. This chain's CDR3 is CSARDARGPGETQYF. The CDR3 DNA sequence: TGCAGTGCTAGAGATGCCCGGGGCCCAGGGGAGACCCAGTACTTC. The J gene is TRBJ2-5, the V gene TRBV20-1; D possibly matches TRBD1 or TRBD2 (5 bases each). The CDR3 runs 15 residues. Deletions cut 0 bases from V and 5 bases from J, with 16 bases between. From germline, CDR1 is DFQATT and CDR2 SNEGSKA (reference sequence).

This clonotype was counted many times. The chain joins TRBV14 to TRBJ2-3; 12 bases match TRBD1. Trimming took 4 bases from V and 10 from J; bases not matched to a gene: 9. CDR3 length equals 15 residues. Per the germline V gene, CDR1 is SGHDN and CDR2 is FVKESK. The CDR3 sequence is CASSPGQGALGPQYF. CDR3 sequence (DNA): TGTGCCAGCAGCCCGGGACAGGGGGCTCTTGGTCCGCAGTATTTT.

This clonotype was picked up many times. This sequence joins TRBV27 and TRBJ2-7; TRBD1 aligns across 10 bases. V lost 5 bases, J lost 5 bases, and 9 bases stayed unmatched. Germline V gene data show CDR1 as MNHEY and CDR2 as SMNVEV (reference sequence). The CDR3 has 15 residues. CDR3: CASSDTGTGVHEQYF. For the CDR3, the DNA is TGTGCCAGCAGTGATACCGGGACAGGGGTTCACGAGCAGTACTTC.

The V call is TRBV7-9, the J call TRBJ2-5, with D perhaps matching TRBD1 (6 bases). V lost 5 bases and J lost 5, with 21 bases in between. The CDR3 length is 16 residues. Germline values: CDR1 SEHNR, CDR2 FQNEAQ (reference sequence). The CDR3 DNA sequence: TGTGCCAGCAGCCCCCAGGGGCCCTCAAAAGGGGAGACCCAGTACTTC. Protein product: CASSPQGPSKGETQYF.

Written as DNA, the CDR3 is TGTGCCAGCAGCTTCCGGGACAGGGGCCCCCTCGGGAATGAGCAGTTCTTC. It specifies CASSFRDRGPLGNEQFF. The chain is built from TRBV5-5 and TRBJ2-1; 10 bases align to TRBD1. From germline, CDR1 is SGHKS and CDR2 YYEKEE (reference sequence). The CDR3 runs to 17 residues. Trimming cost V 2 bases and J 7 bases; bases outside gene matches: 12.

This clonotype was found a few times. The genes are TRBV28 and TRBJ2-3; D may be TRBD2 (5 bases). Germline V CDR1 and CDR2: MDHEN, SYDVKM. There are 13 residues in the CDR3. Trimming shortened V by 5 bases and J by 9 bases, and 15 bases separated the two germline ends. The DNA of the CDR3 is TGTGCCAGCAGTCCCCTAGGGAGACCAACGCAGTATTTT. It codes for CASSPLGRPTQYF.

This clonotype was seen repeatedly, ten times or more. The chain carries TRBV15 and TRBJ2-1; TRBD1 matches at 8 bases. The CDR3 sequence is 16 residues long. Unmatched junction bases numbered 5, after V lost 0 bases and J lost 4 bases. CDR1 and CDR2 from the germline V gene are LNHNV and YYDKDF (reference sequence). This chain's CDR3 is CATSRDGQGVYNEQFF. As DNA, the CDR3 is TGTGCCACCAGCAGAGACGGACAGGGAGTTTACAATGAGCAGTTCTTC.

This clonotype occurred a few times. The CDR3, as DNA: TGTGCCAGCAGTCCCGAAGGGGGCGACACCGGGGAGCTGTTTTTT. The encoded protein is CASSPEGGDTGELFF. The V gene is TRBV2, the J gene TRBJ2-2; 7 nucleotides line up with TRBD1. Germline-derived CDR1 and CDR2 are SNHLY and FYNNEI. Trimming cost V 5 bases and J 3 bases; bases outside gene matches: 6. The CDR3 runs to 15 residues. The full variable domain, in which reference TRBV2 and TRBJ2-2 provide the parts outside the CDR3, is EPEVTQTPSHQVTQMGQEVILRCVPISNHLYFYWYRQILGQKVEFLVSFYNNEISEKSEIFDDQFSVERPDGSNFTLKIRSTKLEDSAMYFCASSPEGGDTGELFFGEGSRLTVL.

This clonotype has just a few counts. The CDR3 sequence: CASSESGSLSYGYTF. CDR3 nucleotides: TGTGCCAGCAGTGAGTCCGGGTCTCTCTCTTATGGCTACACCTTC. J is TRBJ1-2 and V is TRBV2; no definite D call. The length of the CDR3 is 15 residues. V lost 3 bases and J 5 bases, leaving 16 bases between the germline ends. The V gene's germline CDR1 is SNHLY and CDR2 FYNNEI. The full variable domain, its missing parts supplied by reference TRBV2 and TRBJ1-2, is EPEVTQTPSHQVTQMGQEVILRCVPISNHLYFYWYRQILGQKVEFLVSFYNNEISEKSEIFDDQFSVERPDGSNFTLKIRSTKLEDSAMYFCASSESGSLSYGYTFGSGTRLTVV.

This clonotype was counted many times. This chain connects TRBV20-1 to TRBJ2-1; tentatively, D is TRBD1 or TRBD2 (6 bases each). This CDR3 is 14 amino acids long. Germline assignment: CDR1 DFQATT and CDR2 SNEGSKA (reference sequence). Trimming pared 5 bases from V and 4 bases from J, leaving 15 bases between. The CDR3 DNA reads as TGCAGTGCTTATTCGGGGGCCGGGTACAATGAGCAGTTCTTC. It codes for CSAYSGAGYNEQFF.

The V gene is TRBV28, the J gene TRBJ2-7; possible D gene TRBD1, 5 bases. In germline, CDR1 is MDHEN, CDR2 SYDVKM. The CDR3 totals 18 residues. V was shortened by 5 bases and J by 5 bases, with 28 bases between the two germline ends. The CDR3 sequence is CASSPPPLPGLSGDEQYF. The CDR3 bases are TGTGCCAGCAGTCCGCCCCCCCTCCCAGGGTTAAGTGGCGACGAGCAGTACTTC.

This chain connects TRBV25-1 to TRBJ2-1; 9 bases line up with TRBD2. In germline, CDR1 is MGHDK, CDR2 SYGVNS. Unmatched junction bases numbered 4, after V lost 3 bases and J lost 4 bases. The CDR3 length is 15 residues. The CDR3 loop is CASSEVSGGYNEQFF. In nucleotides, the CDR3 is TGTGCCAGCAGTGAGGTTAGCGGGGGTTACAATGAGCAGTTCTTC.

The chain carries TRBV12-3 or TRBV12-4 and TRBJ1-1; 9 nucleotides align to TRBD1. The CDR3 is 17 amino acids. The V gene end was trimmed by 7 bases and the J gene end by 2 bases; junction bases not matched to a gene: 14. The chain's CDR3 is CASTPLGTGLLNTEAFF. The CDR3 DNA follows: TGTGCCAGCACCCCCCTTGGGACAGGGCTTCTTAACACTGAAGCTTTCTTT.